This T cell receptor (beta chain) was obtained from a study of T cells in Graves' hyperthyroidism and ophthalmopathy (dated by TCRdb to about 2019). Regarding the complete study: Peripheral blood samples were taken at the time of initial diagnosis, prior to any treatment. TCR Vbeta CDR3 sequencing of approximately 140 peripheral blood samples (more than 40 ophthalmopathy, roughly 74 hyperthyroidism and around 17 progressor patients) is reported in the paper. In more than 5 Graves' hyperthyroidism patients, the study also compared T-cell repertoires from thyroid tissue with T-cell repertoires from blood. To identify distinguishing TCR V-J signatures, a discovery cohort of about 95 patients was used, comprising 43 with Graves' ophthalmopathy and approximately 57 with stable Graves' hyperthyroidism. After blood sampling, hyperthyroidism patients were treated with methimazole at a starting dose of 30 mg daily, and ophthalmopathy patients were treated with high-dose intravenous methylprednisolone. Prospective prediction of ophthalmopathy was tested in an independent validation cohort consisting of 18 hyperthyroidism patients and approximately 16 patients who later progressed to ophthalmopathy. The 100 discovery patients were divided at random into training and test sets in a 7:3 ratio. Points the paper makes about the study in general: Most expanded thyroid clonotypes (frequency above 0.001) were also detected in blood, suggesting blood repertoires may reflect thyroid immune responses. No statistical method was used to fix the sample size in advance, and group allocation was not hidden from the investigators. In validation, the model predicted progression to ophthalmopathy with 60% to 71% sensitivity and about 72% specificity, a median of approximately 6.7 months before onset. In cross-validation, a model built on a 13 V-J signature told ophthalmopathy apart from stable hyperthyroidism with 85% to 90% sensitivity and approximately 81% specificity, and in testing the same model reached 80%/75%.

The TCR beta CDR3 regions were amplified from RNA transcripts. The TCR CDR3 was subjected to a first round of RT-PCR using the HTBI primer set and the Qiagen OneStep RT-PCR kit. A second multiplex PCR round built the libraries, followed by size selection and purification. Paired-end sequencing of the libraries was performed with 100 bp reads on an Illumina HiSeq2000. Turning to the authors' computational methods: SOAPnuke was used to process the raw data, removing reads that contained adapters or uncalled bases, had a mean Phred below 15, or lacked an exact match to the constant primer or identifier. High-quality paired reads were merged using COPE v1.2.5, and each unique nucleotide sequence was defined as a clonotype. MiTCR v1.1 was used to align the clonotypes against IMGT TRBV, TRBD and TRBJ reference segments. Analysis was restricted to V-J combinations with a frequency above 0.0001, which covered 99.2% of repertoires. The TCS score was defined as the ratio of F50 (clonal expansion) to E x V (chaos), calculated using BLOSUM62-based TCRdist between CDR3 peptides within each V-J. Welch's t-statistics and random forest reduced 514 V-J features to 13, which were used in a naive Bayes classifier (R e1071). The raw public data were reprocessed by TCRdb itself: fastp quality trimming at Q25, MiXCR clonotype calling, in-frame beta chains only. One record per CDR3 amino acid sequence lists the most common genes and DNA. These V and J calls originate from TCRdb's pipeline instead of the authors' own analysis. The sample data list almost 600,000 distinct CDR3 sequences, and approximately 15% of these were observed just once. Approximately 5.7% of the sample rests with the top ten.

The hyperthyroidism patients were between 18 and 65 years old and newly diagnosed, with a disease duration of less than 2 months. The study excluded patients with uncontrolled infections, other autoimmune diseases, pregnancy or lactation. Diagnoses relied on clinical symptoms, serum thyroxine and TRAb, thyroid ultrasound and orbital computed tomography. For progressor patients, blood was drawn at the first diagnosis of hyperthyroidism, before any ophthalmopathy symptoms had appeared. PBMCs were separated from approximately 9.9 ml of fresh peripheral blood using Ficoll-Paque density gradient centrifugation. Progressor patients were first diagnosed with Graves' hyperthyroidism and then developed ophthalmopathy during follow-up. Total RNA was extracted using Trizol reagent, and RNA quality was assessed on an Agilent 2100 Bioanalyzer. Reading the germline V gene gives CDR1 MNHEY and CDR2 SVGAGI. The CDR3, cysteine through phenylalanine, is 16 amino acids long. Only the CDR3 DNA stays, 48 bases, in frame from base 1.

This clonotype was seen many times. Its antigen remains unidentified. The junction differs from germline at one of its ends, possibly a read error. Sequencing was carried out using blood. This receptor was taken from a woman aged 25 to 45 with Graves' hyperthyroidism that later progressed to Graves' ophthalmopathy. The chain couples TRBV6-5 to TRBJ1-4, with the D gene not clear enough to name. CDR3 sequence: CASSYSQPSTNEKLFF. The sequence in DNA is TGTGCCAGCAGTTACTCACAGCCATCAACAAATGAAAAACTGTTTTTT.